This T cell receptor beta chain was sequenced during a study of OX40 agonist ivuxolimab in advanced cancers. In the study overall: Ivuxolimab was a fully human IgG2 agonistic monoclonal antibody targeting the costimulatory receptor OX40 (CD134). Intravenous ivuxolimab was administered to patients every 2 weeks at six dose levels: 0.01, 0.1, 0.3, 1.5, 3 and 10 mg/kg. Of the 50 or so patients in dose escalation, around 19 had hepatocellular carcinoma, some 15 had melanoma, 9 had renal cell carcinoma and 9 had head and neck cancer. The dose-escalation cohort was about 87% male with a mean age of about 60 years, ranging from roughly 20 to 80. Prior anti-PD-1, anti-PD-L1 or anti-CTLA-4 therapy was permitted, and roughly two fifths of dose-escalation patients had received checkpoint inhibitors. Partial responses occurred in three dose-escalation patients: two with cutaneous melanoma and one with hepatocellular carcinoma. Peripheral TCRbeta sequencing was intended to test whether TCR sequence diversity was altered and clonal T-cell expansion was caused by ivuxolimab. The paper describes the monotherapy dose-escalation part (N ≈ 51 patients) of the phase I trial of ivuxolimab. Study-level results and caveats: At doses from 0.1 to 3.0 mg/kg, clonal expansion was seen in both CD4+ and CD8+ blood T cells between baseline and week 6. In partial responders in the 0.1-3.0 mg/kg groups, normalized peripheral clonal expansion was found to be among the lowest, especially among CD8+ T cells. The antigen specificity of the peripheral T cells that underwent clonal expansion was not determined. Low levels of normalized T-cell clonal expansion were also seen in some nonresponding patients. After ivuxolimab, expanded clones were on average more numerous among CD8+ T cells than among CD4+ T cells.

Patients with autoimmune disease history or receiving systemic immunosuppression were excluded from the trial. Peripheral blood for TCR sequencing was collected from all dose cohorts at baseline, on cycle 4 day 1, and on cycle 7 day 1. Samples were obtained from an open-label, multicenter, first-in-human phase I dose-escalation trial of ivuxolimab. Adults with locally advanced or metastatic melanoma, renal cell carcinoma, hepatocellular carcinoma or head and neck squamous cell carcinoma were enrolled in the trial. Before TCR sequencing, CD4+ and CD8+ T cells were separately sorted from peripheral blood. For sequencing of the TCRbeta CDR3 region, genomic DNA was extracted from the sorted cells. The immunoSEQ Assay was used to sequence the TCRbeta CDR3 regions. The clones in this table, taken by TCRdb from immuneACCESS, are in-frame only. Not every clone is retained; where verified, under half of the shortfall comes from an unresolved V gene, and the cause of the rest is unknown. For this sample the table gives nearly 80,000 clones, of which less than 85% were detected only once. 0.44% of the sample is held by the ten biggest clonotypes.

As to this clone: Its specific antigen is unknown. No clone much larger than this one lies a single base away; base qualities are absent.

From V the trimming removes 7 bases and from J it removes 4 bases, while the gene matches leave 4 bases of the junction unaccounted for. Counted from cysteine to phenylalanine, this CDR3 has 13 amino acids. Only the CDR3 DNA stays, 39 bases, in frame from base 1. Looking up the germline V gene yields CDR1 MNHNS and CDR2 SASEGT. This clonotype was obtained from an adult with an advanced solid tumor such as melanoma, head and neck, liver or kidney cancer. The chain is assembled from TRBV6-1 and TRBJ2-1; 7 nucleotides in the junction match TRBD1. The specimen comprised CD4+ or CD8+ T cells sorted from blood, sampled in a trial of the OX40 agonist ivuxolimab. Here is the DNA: TGTGCCAGCACAGGGACAGTATACAATGAGCAGTTCTTC. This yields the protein CASTGTVYNEQFF.